These T cell receptor beta chains were read from a single sample in a study of T cells in Graves' hyperthyroidism and ophthalmopathy. Using its own MiXCR run on the multiplex PCR reads, TCRdb lists one record per CDR3 protein. The profile shows around 400,000 distinct CDR3 sequences, around a quarter of them singletons. The sequenced material came from blood. These receptors were taken from a man aged 50 or older with Graves' hyperthyroidism. CDR3s include the opening cysteine and the closing phenylalanine or tryptophan. Each record gives: V gene, J gene, clone size, D gene, CDR3 protein, CDR3 DNA. A D gene is named only where the DNA matches it firmly. Clone size is stated in some rows and not others, as once, few, many or a class when expanded.

TRBV4-2	TRBJ2-7	-	-	CASSQEVGGEQYF	TGTGCCAGCAGCCAAGAAGTCGGGGGCGAGCAGTACTTC
TRBV11-2	TRBJ2-1	-	-	CASSPPLGTYNEQFF	TGTGCCAGCAGCCCCCCTCTGGGGACCTACAATGAGCAGTTCTTC
TRBV30	TRBJ2-3	many	-	CAWSLGTDTQYF	TGTGCCTGGAGTTTAGGCACAGATACGCAGTATTTT
TRBV7-2	TRBJ1-2	few	-	CASSLIEVPGRSYTF	TGTGCCAGCAGCTTAATCGAAGTTCCAGGGAGGAGCTACACCTTC
TRBV5-6	TRBJ2-7	-	TRBD2	CASSFNRDASGSYEQYF	TGTGCCAGCAGCTTCAATCGAGACGCTAGCGGATCCTACGAGCAGTACTTC
TRBV11-2	TRBJ2-7	many	-	CASSFQGGGLYEQYF	TGTGCCAGCAGCTTTCAAGGAGGGGGTTTATACGAGCAGTACTTC
TRBV3-1	TRBJ1-3	-	-	CASSQQGGFSGNTIYF	TGTGCCAGCAGCCAACAGGGTGGTTTCTCTGGAAACACCATATATTTT
TRBV20-1	TRBJ1-5	few	-	CSASRGNQPQHF	TGCAGTGCTAGTCGGGGGAATCAGCCCCAGCATTTT
TRBV2	TRBJ2-1	-	TRBD2	CASSEAEGRERDEQFF	TGTGCCAGCAGTGAAGCGGAGGGGCGGGAGAGGGATGAGCAGTTCTTC
TRBV28	TRBJ2-7	-	TRBD2	CASNYGGLASYEQYF	TGTGCCAGCAATTACGGGGGACTAGCTTCCTACGAGCAGTACTTC
TRBV20-1	TRBJ1-5	many	-	CSARLGFDQPQHF	TGCAGTGCTAGGCTGGGGTTCGATCAGCCCCAGCATTTT
TRBV7-9	TRBJ1-1	many	-	CASSLFGNTEAFF	TGTGCCAGCAGCTTATTCGGGAACACTGAAGCTTTCTTT
TRBV5-1	TRBJ2-2	few	-	CASSLDRRPGELFF	TGCGCCAGCAGCTTGGATAGGCGCCCCGGGGAGCTGTTTTTT
TRBV12-3/TRBV12-4	TRBJ2-5	many	-	CASRPMYQETQYF	TGTGCCAGCAGGCCTATGTACCAAGAGACCCAGTACTTC
TRBV27	TRBJ1-6	-	-	CASSLSRGFAYNSPLHF	TGTGCCAGCAGTTTATCAAGGGGGTTCGCCTATAATTCACCCCTCCACTTT
TRBV6-2/TRBV6-3	TRBJ2-7	-	TRBD2	CASSWLAGGLSYEQYF	TGTGCCAGCAGTTGGCTAGCGGGAGGACTTTCCTACGAGCAGTACTTC
TRBV12-5	TRBJ2-5	few	-	CASGLAPHGTQETQYF	TGTGCTAGTGGTTTGGCTCCCCACGGAACACAAGAGACCCAGTACTTC
TRBV28	TRBJ2-3	many	TRBD2	CASSFGLAVTDTQYF	TGTGCCAGCAGTTTCGGACTAGCGGTAACAGATACGCAGTATTTT
TRBV5-1	TRBJ1-2	-	-	CASSLEGNPSNGYTF	TGCGCCAGCAGCTTAGAAGGGAATCCCTCCAATGGCTACACCTTC
TRBV4-1	TRBJ2-3	few	-	CASSQAFGGATTDTQYF	TGCGCCAGCAGCCAAGCCTTTGGCGGAGCCACTACAGATACGCAGTATTTT
TRBV19	TRBJ1-1	few	-	CASKITFGSGNTEAFF	TGTGCCAGTAAAATCACATTTGGGTCAGGAAACACTGAAGCTTTCTTT
TRBV5-1	TRBJ2-3	-	TRBD2	CASSAGLAGATDTQYF	TGCGCCAGCAGCGCGGGACTAGCGGGAGCCACAGATACGCAGTATTTT
TRBV9	TRBJ1-1	once	-	CASSPRGTITEAFF	TGTGCCAGCAGCCCCCGCGGGACCATCACTGAAGCTTTCTTT
TRBV12-3/TRBV12-4	TRBJ2-6	-	TRBD1	CASSPGQGKGGANVLTF	TGTGCCAGCAGTCCGGGACAGGGTAAAGGTGGGGCCAACGTCCTGACTTTC
TRBV11-2	TRBJ2-7	-	-	CASSLDRDAAYEQYF	TGTGCCAGCAGCTTAGACCGGGACGCAGCCTACGAGCAGTACTTC
TRBV11-2	TRBJ1-3	-	TRBD1	CASSPDRAGNTIYF	TGTGCCAGCAGCCCGGACAGGGCGGGAAACACCATATATTTT
TRBV9	TRBJ1-2	-	-	CASSVEPGTSSGYTF	TGTGCCAGCAGCGTAGAACCAGGGACTTCATCTGGCTACACCTTC
TRBV12-3/TRBV12-4	TRBJ2-7	many	TRBD1	CASSSYGGQGAYEQYF	TGTGCCAGCAGTTCATACGGGGGACAGGGTGCCTACGAGCAGTACTTC
TRBV7-8	TRBJ2-7	many	TRBD2	CASSSPPEGAGPNYEQYF	TGTGCCAGCAGCTCGCCCCCTGAGGGAGCGGGGCCGAACTACGAGCAGTACTTC
TRBV12-3/TRBV12-4	TRBJ1-5	many	-	CASSLESRGNQPQHF	TGTGCCAGCAGTTTGGAGTCCCGGGGCAATCAGCCCCAGCATTTT
TRBV7-9	TRBJ2-3	few	-	CASSYPRGGRTTDTQYF	TGTGCCAGCAGCTACCCTCGGGGTGGGAGGACCACAGATACGCAGTATTTT